One TCR beta chain is described in this entry. This clonotype was observed once. Its recognized antigen is unknown. One base away there is no much larger clone; base qualities are not given. A lone read gives weak evidence. The data belong to a study of vaccination and CD4 T cells after COVID-19 (dated by TCRdb to 2022 to 2024). For context, the study as a whole: SARS-CoV-2 positivity had been established in the convalescent patients by nasal swab PCR, and mild disease was recorded in nine of these patients and severe disease in one. In the convalescent cohort there were six males and four females, among whom were two Hispanic individuals, seven Caucasians, two Asians and one multiracial person. Participants got two doses of the Pfizer-BioNTech BNT162b2 vaccine (n=8) or two doses of the Moderna mRNA-1273 vaccine (n=2). Post-COVID blood samples from convalescent patients were collected a median of 101 days after diagnosis, with a range of 35 to 161 days. The time from the second vaccine dose to post-vaccine blood sampling had a median of around 72 days and ranged from about 12 to 241 days. Overlapping spike peptide pools from SARS-CoV-2 and from the common cold coronaviruses HCoV-NL63, HCoV-OC43 and HCoV-229E were used as culture stimuli. Control cultures received a CEFX viral epitope pool as the positive control, an HIV-1 Nef peptide pool as the negative control, or no peptide. In roughly eleven COVID-19 convalescent patients and a handful of infection-naive healthy vaccine recipients, the spike-specific CD4+ TCR repertoire before mRNA vaccination was compared with the repertoire after mRNA vaccination.

Library generation was performed with PCR. TCR sequencing of DNA from cultured CD4+ T cells used the Oncomine TCR Beta short-read assay at the Johns Hopkins FTIC core. The QIAamp micro DNA kit was used to extract genomic DNA from the cultured CD4+ T cells. Oncomine TCR Beta libraries made from cultured CD4+ T cells were pooled using unique dual indexes and sequenced on an Illumina iSeq 100. As for how the authors treated the data: Non-productive sequences were removed, and CDR3s not starting with C, not ending with F or W, or shorter than 7 amino acids were discarded. The MANAFEST web application was used to identify antigen-specific clonotypes by comparing peptide-stimulated wells against reference wells and other culture wells. For a clone to be called positive, the clone needed an FDR below 0.05, an odds ratio above 5, and a productive frequency above 0.1% in at least two of three replicate wells. A clonotype was classed as cross-reactive if the clonotype showed significant expansion both in SARS-CoV-2 spike wells and in at least one common cold coronavirus spike condition. Levenshtein distances (stringdist) and unrooted phylogenetic trees (ape) in R version 3.6.1 were used to assess CDR3 homology. TCRdb handled the public reads itself, with Q25 trimming in fastp and clone calling in MiXCR, and kept productive beta chains. Here each entry gathers all rows of one CDR3 protein and keeps the most common genes and DNA. These V and J calls are TCRdb output, not the study's own analysis. In all, the sample holds 8,500 to 14,000 distinct CDR3 sequences, and roughly 69% of those were seen once. The ten most abundant clones make up under 13% of the sample.

Study-wide conclusions, independent of this receptor: The study included relatively few convalescent patients and did not analyze early timepoints after natural infection. Nearly all vaccine-specific clones in convalescent patients (304 of 307) were mono-reactive for SARS-CoV-2 spike rather than cross-reactive with common cold coronaviruses. The median number of SARS-CoV-2-reactive clonotypes rose from 21 after infection to 38 after vaccination, but the change was not significant. Among the post-vaccine SARS-CoV-2-reactive clones in convalescent patients, a median approximately 86% showed up only after vaccination, which suggests vaccine-specific priming.

According to the study, the label for this sample's treatment or condition signals: roughly ten-day PBMC culture with coronavirus spike peptide pools or control peptides (ViraFEST assay). The ViraFEST assay, used in the study, expanded antigen-specific T cells with peptide pools and then identified the expanded clonotypes through TCR sequencing. The convalescent patients' positive SARS-CoV-2 PCR tests were from March to December 2020, which was before the Alpha, Beta and Delta variants emerged in the United States. Each well held millions of PBMCs cultured with 10 ug/ml peptide pools in IMDM containing around 5% human AB serum and 9 to 10 IU/ml IL-2. Half of the culture medium was replaced with fresh IL-2-containing medium on days 3 and 7. CD4+ T cells were isolated after approximately ten days of culture through negative selection using the EasySep CD4+ T cell isolation kit. Ficoll-Paque Plus gradient centrifugation was used to isolate PBMCs from whole blood, and the isolated PBMCs were then either used fresh or cryopreserved at -140C. In general, triplicate wells were set up for every culture condition.

Reading the germline V gene gives CDR1 MDHEN and CDR2 SYDVKM. Trimming costs V 6 bases and J 7 bases, and their ends lie 24 bases apart. The CDR3 measures 16 amino acids from cysteine to phenylalanine. Only the CDR3 region is kept as DNA, spanning 48 bases read in frame from base 1. The sample was CD4+ T cells from blood, cultured in vitro. The chain couples TRBV28 to TRBJ1-2, with the D gene uncertain. The clonotype was recovered from a human donor who had recovered from COVID-19. The bases are TGTGCCAGCAGCCCCCGGTCACCGAGGAGCCTTGGTGGCTACACCTTC. It encodes CASSPRSPRSLGGYTF.